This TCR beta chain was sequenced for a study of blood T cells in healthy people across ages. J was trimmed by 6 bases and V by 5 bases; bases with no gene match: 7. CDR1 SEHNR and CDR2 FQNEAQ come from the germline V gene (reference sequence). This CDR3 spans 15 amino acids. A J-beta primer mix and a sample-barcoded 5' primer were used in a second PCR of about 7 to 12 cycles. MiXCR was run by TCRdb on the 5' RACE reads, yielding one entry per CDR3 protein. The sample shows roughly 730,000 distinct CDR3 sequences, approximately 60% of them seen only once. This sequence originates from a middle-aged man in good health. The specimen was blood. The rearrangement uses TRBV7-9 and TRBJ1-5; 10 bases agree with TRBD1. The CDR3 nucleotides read TGTGCCAGCAGCACAGTGGGACAGGGGATTCAGCCCCAGCATTTT. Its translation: CASSTVGQGIQPQHF.